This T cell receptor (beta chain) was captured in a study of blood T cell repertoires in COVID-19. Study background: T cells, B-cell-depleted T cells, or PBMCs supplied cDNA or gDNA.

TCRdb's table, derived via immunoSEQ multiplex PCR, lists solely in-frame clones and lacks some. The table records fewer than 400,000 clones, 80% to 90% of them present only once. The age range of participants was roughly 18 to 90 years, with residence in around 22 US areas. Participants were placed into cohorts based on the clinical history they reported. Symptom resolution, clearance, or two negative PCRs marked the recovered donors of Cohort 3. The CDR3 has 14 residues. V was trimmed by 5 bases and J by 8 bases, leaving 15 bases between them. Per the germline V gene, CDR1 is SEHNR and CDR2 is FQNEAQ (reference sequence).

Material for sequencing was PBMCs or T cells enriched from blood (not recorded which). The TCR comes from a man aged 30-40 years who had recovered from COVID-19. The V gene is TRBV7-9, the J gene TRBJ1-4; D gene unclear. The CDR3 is CASSLRDAREKLFF. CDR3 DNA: TGTGCCAGCAGCCTGCGGGATGCACGGGAAAAACTGTTTTTT.